This T cell receptor beta chain was recorded in a study of cytomegalovirus exposure and HLA in healthy donors listed by TCRdb under 2017. About the investigation overall: An earlier analysis of 550 to 700 of the donors reported 250 to 350 Gb of sequence data and about 100 million unique TCR beta sequences from about 180 million T cells. Because of strong linkage in the cohort, 5 or 6 DR-DQ haplotypes were treated as single units for association and clustering. All discovery cohort repertoires had been generated using a single sequencing platform. A separate validation cohort of approximately 130 different subjects was used in addition to the approximately 700-subject first cohort. To decide whether each TCR beta V gene segment behaved as functional or pseudogenic, an earlier analysis of 587 of the donors relied on high-throughput TCR beta sequencing. Alongside the repertoire data, information on donor age, sex, ethnicity and CMV serostatus was compiled. A later analysis re-examined previously published TCR beta repertoires from over 500 donors and added high-resolution HLA genotyping to investigate patterns of TCR occurrence. An early release covering roughly 640 HLA-typed donors comprised roughly 300 gigabases of sequencing data and around 86 million unique TCR sequences. A later genetic analysis took genome-wide SNP genotypes for about three fifths of the 666 donors and used that subset as a discovery cohort. To predict cytomegalovirus infection status, the study brought together high-throughput TCR immunosequencing, statistical association of individual TCRs with disease status, and machine learning. Among 300 to 450 genotyped donors of the cohort, an average of approximately 250,000 unique TCR beta nucleotide sequences were sequenced per donor, roughly 20% of them non-productive. Class I and class II HLA loci were covered by the typing at four-digit resolution. The study aimed to test whether signatures of past pathogen exposure could be identified by cataloging public T cell receptors. The number of donors typed differed by locus, with about 620-630 for A, B, C, DRB1 and DQB1, roughly 520 for DQA1, 600 to 610 for DPA1, and some 470 for DPB1. Rather than drawing on any new phenotypic data, the later analysis identified candidate immune exposures from TCR beta sequences and the way those sequences occurred across donors. The study profiled the T cell repertoires of 666 subjects by immunosequencing and related them to cytomegalovirus serostatus. Among the roughly 400 genotyped donors, about 83% belonged to the genetic ancestry cluster associated with self-reported Caucasian donors. The research as a whole found: Immune exposure information for the cohort was limited to CMV serostatus. Compared with equally common non-associated chains, HLA-associated TCR beta chains in a later analysis were more clonally expanded and had lower generation probabilities. A later analysis reported that several top co-occurrence clusters appeared linked to parvovirus B19, influenza, CMV and Epstein-Barr virus. Presence/absence analyses assumed roughly uniform sequencing depth across donors, an assumption that may not hold. According to a later analysis, TCR association rates differed among HLA loci, with DRB1 alleles showing the most associated TCRs and HLA-C alleles showing the fewest. The study listed 164 TCR beta chains as associated with cytomegalovirus. A cluster of highly shared sequence variants was judged likely to represent a technical artifact of the sequencing pipeline. A few of the identified cytomegalovirus-associated TCR beta chains were confirmed in vitro to be specific for cytomegalovirus antigens. This cohort had only TCR beta chains sequenced, and the lack of alpha or paired-chain data limited which features could be detected. Because some donors lacked HLA typing at each locus, the association tests relied only on the typed subset. While some public TCRs were present in many individuals, most TCR sequences turned up only very rarely across donors. A later genetic analysis associated a missense DCLRE1C variant with V-gene and J-gene trimming of TCR beta chains, and an independent cohort replicated the association. The 87-base-pair reads could not distinguish some IMGT-functional V segments, including TRBV6-2 and TRBV6-3, so those segments were excluded. According to a later genetic analysis, donors in an Asian-associated ancestry cluster had fewer N-insertions in productive TCRs than the approximately 630-donor mean. A later analysis found that most CMV-associated TCR beta chains appeared HLA-restricted, with HLA associations seemingly driven largely by CMV exposure. The authors suggested that the approach could potentially be extended to other disease states and immunological phenotypes. Because counts were too low, under 20 rarely observed V segments, including chromosome 9 orphons, were left out of the earlier analysis of 587 of the donors. At a false discovery rate of 0.05, a later analysis linked about 16,000 TCR beta sequences to specific HLA alleles. Correlated functional status among segregating V segments might reflect linkage disequilibrium, but an unknown experimental factor could not be ruled out. A further reported finding was that TCR beta sequences accurately predicted the HLA-A and HLA-B alleles for most subjects in the first cohort. When HLA alleles, especially DR and DQ, strongly co-occurred, attributing TCR associations to individual alleles was difficult. In an earlier analysis of fewer than 750 of the donors, most TCR beta V segments were observed in productive rearrangements about 87% or about 30% of the time, broadly matching IMGT annotations. The classifier was reported to diagnose cytomegalovirus status with high specificity and sensitivity in both the original cohort and the validation cohort.

The CDR3 holds 15 amino acids from the cysteine to the phenylalanine. CDR3 DNA only is kept here, 45 bases in frame from base 1. CDR1 and CDR2, looked up from the germline V gene (reference sequence), are GTSNPN and SVGIG. V trim: 2 bases; J trim: 3 bases; unmatched bases: 9. In the case of this clone: The antigen this receptor binds is unknown. Nothing much larger sits one base from this clone, and base qualities are not available.

The cohort comprised some 680 healthy bone marrow donors. At the time of sampling, all cohort members were nominally healthy, though unrecorded immune exposures were likely present. The donor was CMV seronegative and was included in the group of 352 seronegative cohort members. Each donor provided a peripheral blood sample, and peripheral blood mononuclear cells were used for TCR beta sequencing. The Qiagen DNeasy Blood Extraction Kit was used to extract genomic DNA from the blood cell samples. Libraries were constructed by the immunoSEQ multiplex PCR assay. The multiplex PCR relied on a mix of 60 forward primers for TCR Vbeta segments and 13 reverse primers for TCR Jbeta segments. The CDR3 region of rearranged TCR beta genes was amplified from genomic DNA by a multiplex PCR assay. Amplified TCR beta libraries were sequenced as 87-base-pair reads on the Illumina HiSeq System. The published analysis was carried out like this. In a later analysis, 80 million or so unique TCR beta chains were counted across the 666 repertoires, and around 11 million of these chains were shared by at least two donors. Raw reads were error-corrected and collapsed into unique sequences with a nearest-neighbor algorithm that merged closely related sequences to remove PCR and sequencing errors. V, D and J gene segments were assigned by aligning CDR3 sequences to IMGT reference sequences. Each retained sequence needed at least a six-nucleotide match to both a V gene segment and a J gene segment. A rearrangement was called productive if the CDR3 had no stop codons and remained in frame with V and J, and every other rearrangement was called non-productive. CDR3 was defined according to IMGT convention as the region running from the second conserved V-encoded cysteine to the conserved J-encoded phenylalanine. The earlier analysis of 587 of the donors excluded sequences that lacked an unambiguous match to a single V gene segment. An earlier analysis of approximately 590 of the donors classified V segments as functional when productive rearrangements were above 56.7% and as segregating when the standard deviation between donors was above 5%. To diagnose cytomegalovirus status from the catalog of TCR beta chain sequences, a statistical classification framework was built. V and J gene assignment, in a later analysis, came from comparing TCR nucleotide sequences with IMGT/GENE-DB human TR gene sequences. The TCRdist pipeline was used in a later analysis to assign CDR3 sequences and most-parsimonious VDJ recombination scenarios. In a later analysis, every TCR beta chain was defined by the combination of its CDR3 amino acid sequence and its V-gene family, and reads without a unique V-gene family were dropped. To address suspected cross-contamination and a sequencing artifact, a later analysis removed a few hundred highly shared, low-generation-probability nucleotide sequences. In a later analysis, a clonal expansion index for each public chain was calculated from normalized within-repertoire ranks of inferred template counts. A later analysis computed generation probabilities with a VDJ recombination model fitted to out-of-frame rearrangements, and checked the results against IGoR. A later analysis scored TCR-TCR, TCR-HLA and TCR-CMV co-occurrence with hypergeometric tests, applying a repertoire-size bias correction to TCR pairs. To estimate false discovery rates, a later analysis permuted the HLA or CMV assignments 20 times. In a later analysis, co-occurring TCRs were grouped using DBSCAN, with TCRdist sequence similarity added in when clustering inside HLA-allele-positive subsets. Co-occurrence clustering excluded repertoires with fewer than 30,000 or more than 120,000 public chains, plus five with anomalous nucleotide sharing. In TCRdb, the immuneACCESS table is reduced to in-frame sequences with V and J assigned. These tables do not hold every clone; where another copy was compared, an unresolved V gene accounts for under half, and the others remain unexplained. D and trimming were read from the DNA, whereas the V and J calls and clone size are those reported in that table. Here the sample has 190,000 or so clones; around four fifths occur a single time. Over 1.5% of the sample comes from the top ten.

The chain joins TRBV30 to TRBJ2-7; TRBD1 lines up with 8 middle nucleotides. Sequenced material: PBMCs. The origin of this receptor is a man aged 45-65 years in good health and CMV-seronegative. The CDR3 in this case is CAWSSGQGEIYEQYF. The DNA is as follows: TGTGCCTGGAGTTCAGGACAGGGCGAGATCTACGAGCAGTACTTC.